The 14 T cell receptor beta chains reported below all come from one sample, sequenced in a study of post-analysis software for immune sequencing data (dated by TCRdb to 2013 to 2016). General conclusions and limits of the study: A handful of TRBV segments, including TRBV5-6, TRBV5-1 and TRBV20-1, were significantly more frequent in patients than controls.

The antigens these receptors bind are not known. The library was prepared using PCR. The sequencing machine was an Illumina HiSeq 2500. To reduce PCR and sequencing biases, unique molecular identifiers were built into the TCR beta cDNA libraries. TCRdb applied fastp at Q25 and MiXCR to the public reads, then kept only in-frame beta chains. Under each unique CDR3 protein, matching rows form one entry showing the most common genes and DNA. The sample table shows 650,000 to 850,000 distinct CDR3 sequences, and 53% are seen once. The top ten constitute under 6% of the sample. The material sequenced was blood. These receptors were obtained from a girl aged 5-17 years with multiple sclerosis.

In its sample, this clonotype was seen a few times. V and J are TRBV7-8 and TRBJ2-4, with a weak D call TRBD1 (6 bases). CDR3 length: 16 residues. The germline V and J ends were trimmed by 5 bases and 0 bases, with 14 bases remaining between them. The germline V gene has CDR1 SGHVS and CDR2 FQNEAQ. CDR3 region: CASSTRTVLAKNIQYF. The CDR3, as DNA: TGTGCCAGCAGCACCCGGACAGTACTAGCCAAAAACATTCAGTACTTC.

The chain joins TRBV20-1 to TRBJ2-6; tentatively, D is TRBD1 (6 bases). The ends were cut back, 5 bases at V and 2 bases at J, with 13 bases in the middle. The CDR3 length is 15 residues. Germline loops: CDR1 DFQATT, CDR2 SNEGSKA (reference sequence). The CDR3 nucleotides are TGCAGTGCTGGAGCCAGGGGACCTGGGGCCAACGTCCTGACTTTC. Translating gives CSAGARGPGANVLTF.

The chain is built from TRBV20-1 and TRBJ1-2; D gene uncertain. V lost 6 bases and J lost 5, with 16 bases in between. The CDR3 contains 13 residues. Germline V gene lookup returns CDR1 DFQATT and CDR2 SNEGSKA (reference sequence). The CDR3 nucleotides read TGCAGTGCCTGGAGGGCAGGCCTATATGGCTACACCTTC. Amino acids: CSAWRAGLYGYTF.

This clonotype was counted between two and nine times. V gene TRBV20-1 combines with J gene TRBJ2-7, with D perhaps TRBD2 (5 bases). V dropped 0 bases and J dropped 1 base, with 13 bases sitting between them. Germline lookup yields CDR1 DFQATT and CDR2 SNEGSKA (reference sequence). The CDR3 runs 15 residues. CDR3 region: CSARDSVRGSYEQYF. DNA of the CDR3: TGCAGTGCTAGAGATTCAGTCAGAGGGTCCTACGAGCAGTACTTC.

The genes are TRBV25-1 and TRBJ2-1; TRBD2 agrees at 12 bases. CDR3 length: 17 residues. Germline CDR1 is MGHDK and CDR2 is SYGVNS. Trimming took 1 base from V and 7 from J; bases not matched to a gene: 8. The CDR3 protein is CASSESGLAGLVNEQFF. Here the CDR3 DNA reads TGTGCCAGCAGTGAATCCGGACTAGCGGGGTTGGTGAATGAGCAGTTCTTC.

The V and J genes are TRBV25-1 and TRBJ1-2, with D possibly being TRBD1 (6 bases). Trimming took 7 bases from V and 8 from J, leaving 14 bases between them. Germline loops: CDR1 MGHDK, CDR2 SYGVNS. The CDR3 sequence is 12 residues long. As DNA, the CDR3 is TGTGCCAGCATGGGGGCTGGAGTCGGCTACACCTTC. It codes for CASMGAGVGYTF.

The J gene is TRBJ2-3, the V gene TRBV4-1, with a weak D call TRBD2 (5 bases). Germline lookup yields CDR1 MGHRA and CDR2 YSYEKL. The CDR3 has 13 amino acids. Deletions cut 1 base from V and 5 bases from J, with 7 bases between. CDR3 sequence: CASSQVAGDTQYF. In DNA form, the CDR3 reads TGCGCCAGCAGCCAAGTGGCGGGAGATACGCAGTATTTT.

V gene TRBV10-3 combines with J gene TRBJ2-5, with TRBD2 matching 7 bases. The CDR3 contains 13 residues. The trim removed 6 bases at V and 4 bases at J, leaving 5 bases unmatched. Germline lookup yields CDR1 ENHRY and CDR2 SYGVKD. Here the CDR3 reads CAISELARETQYF. The CDR3 nucleotides read TGTGCCATCAGCGAACTAGCGAGAGAGACCCAGTACTTC.

This chain connects TRBV29-1 to TRBJ2-7, with D possibly called TRBD1 or TRBD2 (5 bases each). This CDR3 region has 12 residues. The V and J ends lost 3 bases and 5 bases respectively, with 11 bases between them. CDR1 and CDR2 (germline): SQVTM, ANQGSEA. CDR3 amino acids: CSVEGTTHEQYF. Written as DNA, the CDR3 is TGCAGCGTTGAGGGGACCACCCACGAGCAGTACTTC.

This clonotype was recorded a few times. This chain joins TRBV14 and TRBJ2-3, with TRBD2 identical over 7 bases. CDR1 is SGHDN and CDR2 is FVKESK in the germline V gene. V was pared by 3 bases and J by 4 bases, with 10 bases of the junction left unmatched. The length of the CDR3 is 16 residues. The chain's CDR3 is CASSQWSGMSPDTQYF. The CDR3 DNA is TGTGCCAGCAGCCAGTGGAGCGGGATGAGTCCAGATACGCAGTATTTT.

The chain uses TRBV10-3 and TRBJ2-5; D uncertain. The CDR3 is 11 residues long. V dropped 2 bases and J dropped 4 bases, with 2 bases sitting between them. Germline lookup yields CDR1 ENHRY and CDR2 SYGVKD. The CDR3 nucleotides are TGTGCCATCAGTGAGGGAGAGACCCAGTACTTC. It codes for CAISEGETQYF.

This clonotype appeared a few times. The chain uses TRBV6-5 and TRBJ1-1, with D possibly matching TRBD1 (5 bases). There are 14 residues in the CDR3. V was clipped by 2 bases and J by 1 base, with 8 bases between them. Germline V gene lookup returns CDR1 MNHEY and CDR2 SVGAGI. CDR3 region: CASSYGQGNTEAFF. DNA of the CDR3: TGTGCCAGCAGTTACGGCCAGGGGAACACTGAAGCTTTCTTT.

This clonotype was detected once. The DNA for the CDR3 is TGTGCCAGCAGCCCAGTGGGGTCGTATGGCTACACCTTC. It yields the protein CASSPVGSYGYTF. This sequence joins TRBV7-3 and TRBJ1-2; D is unclear. The V gene's germline CDR1 is SGHTA and CDR2 FQGTGA. With 5 bases removed from V and 5 bases from J, the gap between germline ends came to 12 bases. The CDR3 consists of 13 residues.

The chain is built from TRBV7-3 and TRBJ2-3, with D perhaps matching TRBD1 (6 bases). The CDR3 is 23 residues long. Trimming cost V 1 base and J 0 bases, with 32 bases left between them. The germline CDR1 and CDR2 sequences are SGHTA and FQGTGA. CDR3 in DNA: TGTGCCAGCAGCTTAAAGGAGGATAGGCAGGGGTCCCCCGTATGGCTTAGCACAGATACGCAGTATTTT. As protein: CASSLKEDRQGSPVWLSTDTQYF.